This T cell receptor (beta chain) was observed in a study of post-analysis software for immune sequencing data. Study background: Multiple sclerosis in the patients followed relapsing-remitting, secondary progressive and progressive-relapsing courses. General study findings and limits: Four or five TRBV segments were significantly more frequent in patients than in controls. TRBV5-6, TRBV5-1 and TRBV20-1 were among these segments.

Concerning this clonotype: No antigen is known for it.

Sequencing libraries made from TCR beta cDNA carried unique molecular identifiers. The T cell input of about 0.85 to 10 million gave about 500,000 cDNA molecules. TCRdb re-analysed the PCR reads in MiXCR, keeping a single row per CDR3 protein. In the table there are roughly 180,000 distinct CDR3 sequences, 30% of which are singletons. Trimming took off 3 bases at V and 0 bases at J, with 15 bases between the two ends. In germline, CDR1 is DFQATT, CDR2 SNEGSKA (reference sequence). The length of the CDR3 is 15 residues. The rearrangement links TRBV20-1 to TRBJ2-7; D may be TRBD1 (6 bases). The sequencing sample was made of blood. This sequence originates from a girl aged 5 to 17 with multiple sclerosis. This CDR3 reads CSASTWTASSYEQYF. CDR3 bases: TGCAGTGCTAGCACTTGGACAGCAAGCTCCTACGAGCAGTACTTC.